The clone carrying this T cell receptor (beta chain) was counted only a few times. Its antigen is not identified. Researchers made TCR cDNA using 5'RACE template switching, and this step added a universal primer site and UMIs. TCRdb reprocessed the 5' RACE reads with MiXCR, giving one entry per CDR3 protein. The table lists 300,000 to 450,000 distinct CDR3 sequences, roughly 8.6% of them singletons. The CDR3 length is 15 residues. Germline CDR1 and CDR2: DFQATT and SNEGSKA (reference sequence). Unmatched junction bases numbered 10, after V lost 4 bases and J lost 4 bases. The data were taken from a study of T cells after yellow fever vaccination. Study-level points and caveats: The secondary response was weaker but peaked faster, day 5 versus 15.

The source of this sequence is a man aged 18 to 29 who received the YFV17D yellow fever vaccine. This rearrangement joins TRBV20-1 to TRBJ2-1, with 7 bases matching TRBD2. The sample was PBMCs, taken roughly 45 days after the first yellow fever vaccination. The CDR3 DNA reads TGCAGTGCTAACCCCGGCGGGGGTTTTTACAATGAGCAGTTCTTC. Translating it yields CSANPGGGFYNEQFF.